This T cell receptor (beta chain) originates from a study of T cell responses to AZD1222 COVID-19 vaccine (dated by TCRdb to the early 2020s). For the wider study: Because spike-specific TCR depth and breadth did not differ between the two schedules, AZD1222 recipients who got a second dose at roughly 4 weeks were pooled with those who got a second dose at roughly 12 weeks. Trial participants were enrolled by age into 18-55, 56-69 and 70-plus year subgroups, with approximately 150, 30 and 60 TCR-sequenced participants respectively. A total of 233 trial participants underwent TCR sequencing, of whom around 200 received two doses of AZD1222 and about 25 received two doses of the MenACWY control vaccine. The investigation overall reported the following: Spike-specific TCR breadth and depth rose significantly after two AZD1222 doses compared with day 0 and with MenACWY recipients. Participants were mostly white British and included more females than males, and it was suggested by the authors that clonal diversity may have been underestimated. Nearly half of unique spike-specific TCRs reportedly recognized epitopes outside regions mutated in the B.1.351 and B.1.1.7 variants. The 56-69-year group was small, and its depth increase did not reach significance, likely because of low power. The vaccine-associated CD4 TCRs covered the entire spike protein, and the dominant responses fell in regions 160-218 and 743-854. Because no day 14 peak-response samples were available, the repertoires could be characterized only after the peak T cell response. Conclusions about previously exposed vaccinees are limited because only a handful of AZD1222 recipients were SARS-CoV-2 seropositive at baseline.

The time point label corresponds to: baseline before first vaccination. Samples from vaccinated people were obtained from the UK trials COV001 and COV002, which included a single-blind randomized controlled phase 2/3 trial of AZD1222 (ChAdOx1 nCoV-19) in healthy adults. Trial participant PBMC samples were collected at day 0 and day 28 after the second dose for TCRbeta chain sequencing. The CDR3 regions of human TCRbeta chains were analyzed by immunosequencing. As for how the authors treated the data: Repertoire TCRs were matched against a reference library of SARS-CoV-2-specific TCRs generated with the MIRA antigen-specificity platform. Breadth meant the fraction of unique TCRs that were SARS-CoV-2-associated, whereas depth meant the fraction of total T cells that were SARS-CoV-2-associated. Each spike-specific TCR was assigned to its reactive spike region and to a CD4 or CD8 class using the MIRA data. Log10-transformed breadth and depth values were compared by one-way ANOVA with Sidak's multiple comparisons tests. Drawn from immuneACCESS, this table holds only the in-frame rearrangements with V and J called that TCRdb kept. Clones are partly lost; checked studies trace under half to an unresolved V gene and leave the rest unexplained. V, J and clone size are those of that table, while D and trimming were read from the DNA. A total of around 78,000 clones appear in this sample, about 90% of them only once. Of the sample, roughly 24% is held by the ten largest clones.

As for this clone: The clone's antigen remains unknown. Within one base of it there is no much larger clone, and no base qualities were kept.

The trim is 6 bases for V and 1 base for J, with a gap of 12 bases between the germline ends. The CDR3, from cysteine to phenylalanine, totals 13 residues. Solely the CDR3 DNA is kept, with 39 bases framed from the first base. From a lookup of the germline V gene, CDR1 and CDR2 are SQVTM and ANQGSEA. The sequence links TRBV29-1 to TRBJ1-1; the D gene is perhaps TRBD1, from 5 matching bases. The sequences come from peripheral blood, collected on day 0 of AZD1222 vaccination. The TCR was taken from an adult in good health. The CDR3: CSVGLQTNTEAFF. The DNA sequence is TGCAGCGTGGGGCTACAGACGAACACTGAAGCTTTCTTT.